Here is one TCR beta chain with its context. This entry comes from a study of shared clonotypes between healthy human individuals. Clones were read by immunoSEQ multiplex PCR, and TCRdb kept only the in-frame ones, dropping some. The data contain a few million clones, more than 90% of them singletons. The sequenced material came from naive CD4+ T cells sorted from blood. This sample's subset: CD45RA+ positively selected. The TCR originated in a young man in good health.

The CDR3: CAWSGDSAGGELFF. The CDR3 DNA reads as TGTGCCTGGAGTGGTGACAGCGCCGGTGGGGAGCTGTTTTTT. The genes are TRBV30 and TRBJ2-2; weak D call: TRBD1 (5 bases). The ends were cut back, 1 base at V and 8 bases at J, with 14 bases in the middle. CDR3 length: 14 amino acids. Germline loops: CDR1 GTSNPN, CDR2 SVGIG (reference sequence).